This T cell receptor beta chain comes out of a study of T cells in Graves' hyperthyroidism and ophthalmopathy (dated by TCRdb to about 2019). For context, the study as a whole: Peripheral blood was collected at initial diagnosis, before any treatment. An independent validation cohort of around 19 hyperthyroidism patients and over 15 patients who later progressed to ophthalmopathy tested prospective prediction of ophthalmopathy. After sampling, hyperthyroidism patients received methimazole starting at 30 mg daily, and ophthalmopathy patients received high-dose intravenous methylprednisolone. In roughly six Graves' hyperthyroidism patients, the study also compared T-cell repertoires from thyroid tissue with T-cell repertoires from blood. For training and testing, the 80 to 100 patients in the discovery cohort were randomly divided in a 7:3 ratio. A discovery cohort of 95 to 100 patients, about 44 with Graves' ophthalmopathy and about 60 with stable Graves' hyperthyroidism, was used to find distinguishing TCR V-J signatures. The paper reports TCR Vbeta CDR3 sequencing of 130 to 150 peripheral blood samples: fewer than 50 ophthalmopathy, some 80 hyperthyroidism and 17 progressor patients.

The TCR beta CDR3 regions were amplified from the RNA transcripts. The first round of RT-PCR for the TCR CDR3 was performed with the HTBI primer set and the Qiagen OneStep RT-PCR kit. Libraries were constructed in a second round of multiplex PCR, after which size selection and purification were carried out. Sequencing of the libraries was done on an Illumina HiSeq2000 using paired-end 100 bp reads. The paper's data handling went like this. SOAPnuke was used to process the raw data, removing reads that contained adapters or uncalled bases, had a mean Phred below 15, or lacked an exact match to the constant primer or identifier. High-quality paired reads were merged using COPE v1.2.5, and each unique nucleotide sequence was defined as a clonotype. MiTCR v1.1 was used to align the clonotypes against IMGT TRBV, TRBD and TRBJ reference segments. Only V-J combinations with frequency above 0.0001, covering about 99% of repertoires, were analysed. The TCS score was defined as the ratio of F50 (clonal expansion) to E x V (chaos), calculated using BLOSUM62-based TCRdist between CDR3 peptides within each V-J. Welch's t-statistics and random forest reduced several hundred V-J features to 13, which were used in a naive Bayes classifier (R e1071). TCRdb passed the public sequencing reads through fastp at Q25 and MiXCR, retaining productive beta sequences. All rows with the same CDR3 protein become a single entry with the most common DNA and genes. It is TCRdb's table, rather than the study itself, that gives the V and J calls and clone size. This sample gives about 400,000 distinct CDR3 sequences in total; around 16% of them show up just once. The ten largest make up approximately 7.5% of the sample.

Spanning cysteine to phenylalanine, the CDR3 consists of 13 amino acids. Only CDR3 DNA remains: 39 bases, in frame from the first base. The CDR1 and CDR2 encoded by the germline V gene (reference sequence) are DFQATT and SNEGSKA. A patient counted as having stable Graves' hyperthyroidism if no progression to ophthalmopathy occurred over 18 months of follow-up. The hyperthyroidism patients were between 18 and 65 years old and newly diagnosed, with a disease duration of less than 2 months. Patients with uncontrolled infections, other autoimmune diseases, pregnancy or lactation were excluded. Clinical symptoms, serum thyroxine and TRAb, thyroid ultrasound, and orbital computed tomography formed the basis for the diagnoses. Ficoll-Paque density gradient centrifugation was used to isolate PBMCs from 8.5 to 10 ml of fresh peripheral blood. Total RNA was extracted with Trizol reagent, and quality was checked on an Agilent 2100 Bioanalyzer.

In the case of this clonotype: Its antigen is still unknown. One base away lies a much larger clone, so this may be a sequencing read error.

The full study reports these points: A 13 V-J signature model separated ophthalmopathy from stable hyperthyroidism, with just over 85% sensitivity and roughly 81% specificity in cross-validation and 80%/75% in testing. In validation, the model predicted progression to ophthalmopathy a median of approximately 6.3 months before onset, with over 60% sensitivity and roughly 73% specificity. Blood samples also contained most of the expanded thyroid clonotypes (frequency above 0.001), which suggests that blood repertoires may reflect thyroid immune responses. No statistical method was used to fix the sample size in advance, and group allocation was not hidden from the investigators.

The source is a young woman with Graves' hyperthyroidism. The chain is assembled from TRBV20-1 and TRBJ2-1; the D gene is possibly TRBD1 or TRBD2, with 6 bases matching each. Material for sequencing was blood. The CDR3 loop reads CSTSPASRGEQFF. The nucleotides read TGCAGTACTAGCCCGGCTAGCAGGGGTGAGCAGTTCTTC.